Listed below are T cell receptor beta chains from one sample, sequenced in a study of cytotoxic CD8 clonotypes in ibrutinib-treated CLL. Data came from immunoSEQ multiplex PCR; TCRdb stores just in-frame clones and leaves some out. The sample includes approximately 91,000 clones, more than 75% of them seen just once. Sequences were derived from PBMCs, sampled after 12 months of ibrutinib treatment. The receptors come from a human donor with chronic lymphocytic leukemia. Both conserved end residues are part of each CDR3. The D gene is left open where the match is weak. Part of the rows lack a size; the others show once, few, many or a class for expanded clones.

J,D,V,size,CDR3,DNA
TRBJ2-1,-,TRBV7-3,-,CASSAGRYNEQFF,TGTGCCAGCAGCGCCGGACGGTACAATGAGCAGTTCTTC
TRBJ2-5,-,TRBV6-1,-,CASSEYNREETQYF,TGTGCCAGCAGTGAATACAACAGGGAAGAGACCCAGTACTTC
TRBJ1-1,-,TRBV7-2,-,CASSLAAANTEAFF,TGTGCCAGCAGCTTAGCGGCAGCAAACACTGAAGCTTTCTTT
TRBJ2-7,TRBD1,TRBV5-1,few,CASSGTGSPPEQYF,TGCGCCAGCTCCGGGACAGGCTCCCCCCCCGAGCAGTACTTC
TRBJ2-2,TRBD2,TRBV4-2,-,CASSQEGSGRTGELFF,TGTGCCAGCAGCCAAGAGGGTAGCGGGAGGACCGGGGAGCTGTTTTTT
TRBJ1-5,-,TRBV19,-,CASRGALGQPQHF,TGTGCCTCCCGGGGGGCCTTGGGTCAGCCCCAGCATTTT
TRBJ2-5,-,TRBV7-9,-,CASSQSGAASEETQYF,TGTGCCAGCAGCCAAAGTGGGGCGGCTAGCGAAGAGACCCAGTACTTC
TRBJ1-6,-,TRBV2,-,CASRQVGNSPLHF,TGTGCCAGCAGACAGGTTGGGAATTCACCCCTCCACTTT
TRBJ1-2,-,TRBV9,-,CASVGTTPSAGYTF,TGTGCCAGCGTGGGGACAACACCGTCGGCGGGCTACACCTTC
TRBJ2-7,TRBD2,TRBV7-9,few,CASSGGSGGYEQYF,TGTGCCAGCAGCGGAGGAAGCGGGGGTTACGAGCAGTACTTC
TRBJ2-3,TRBD2,TRBV14,once,CASSRTSGTITDTQYF,TGTGCCAGCAGCAGGACTAGCGGGACGATCACAGATACGCAGTATTTT
TRBJ1-5,-,TRBV6-5,-,CASSYSRSSPQHF,TGTGCCAGCAGTTACTCGAGAAGCAGCCCCCAGCATTTT
TRBJ1-2,-,TRBV11-2,-,CASSLSSGDYVYTF,TGTGCCAGCAGCTTAAGTTCTGGGGATTATGTCTACACCTTC
TRBJ2-7,-,TRBV7-3,-,CASSPTGSGEQYF,TGTGCCAGCTCCCCTACAGGGTCTGGCGAGCAGTACTTC
TRBJ2-1,TRBD2,TRBV5-1,-,CASSLLTGTSGGSSYNEQFF,TGCGCCAGCAGCTTGCTGACGGGGACTAGCGGGGGGAGCTCCTACAATGAGCAGTTCTTC
TRBJ2-7,-,TRBV5-6,-,CASTSSHWGEQYF,TGTGCCAGCACCTCGTCCCACTGGGGCGAGCAGTACTTC
TRBJ2-1,-,TRBV7-9,-,CASSPGPARQFF,TGTGCCAGCAGCCCTGGCCCGGCTAGACAGTTCTTC
TRBJ1-2,TRBD1,TRBV10-3,-,CAISETGADGYTF,TGTGCCATCAGTGAAACAGGGGCGGATGGCTACACCTTC
TRBJ2-4,-,TRBV28,-,CASSPPASRLVAKNIQYF,TGTGCCAGCAGCCCCCCGGCTAGCCGGCTAGTAGCCAAAAACATTCAGTACTTC
TRBJ2-3,-,TRBV30,once,CAWDGSTDTQYF,TGTGCCTGGGACGGCAGCACAGATACGCAGTATTTT
TRBJ1-6,-,TRBV7-2,once,CASSLGWGALHF,TGTGCCAGCAGCTTAGGGTGGGGGGCCCTCCACTTT
TRBJ1-1,-,TRBV19,-,CASSIGGGRTEAFF,TGTGCCAGTAGTATCGGGGGGGGAAGGACTGAAGCTTTCTTT
TRBJ2-1,TRBD2,TRBV5-1,-,CASSSIAGVGYNEQFF,TGCGCCAGCAGCTCAATAGCGGGAGTGGGGTACAATGAGCAGTTCTTC
TRBJ2-7,TRBD2,TRBV7-8,-,CASSPRTSGTYEQYF,TGTGCCAGCAGCCCACGGACTAGCGGGACCTACGAGCAGTACTTC
TRBJ2-3,TRBD1,TRBV2,-,CASQGAWSTDTQYF,TGTGCCAGTCAGGGGGCATGGAGCACAGATACGCAGTATTTT
TRBJ2-7,TRBD2,TRBV5-4,-,CASSHPGTSYEQYF,TGTGCCAGCAGCCATCCCGGGACTAGCTACGAGCAGTACTTC
TRBJ2-5,-,TRBV6-6,-,CASSQGGAGWETQYF,TGTGCCAGCAGTCAAGGGGGGGCCGGTTGGGAGACCCAGTACTTC
TRBJ2-7,-,TRBV11-2,-,CASSPLPLANHYEQYF,TGTGCCAGCAGCCCCCTGCCTCTAGCGAACCACTACGAGCAGTACTTC
TRBJ2-2,-,TRBV19,-,CASSMGDDGTGELFF,TGTGCCAGTAGTATGGGGGACGACGGCACCGGGGAGCTGTTTTTT
TRBJ1-2,-,TRBV28,-,CASETGTTYGYTF,TGTGCCAGCGAGACCGGGACGACCTATGGCTACACCTTC
TRBJ2-3,-,TRBV7-2,-,CASSWGSRGTDTQYF,TGTGCCAGCAGCTGGGGGTCCCGGGGGACAGATACGCAGTATTTT
TRBJ2-3,TRBD2,TRBV7-2,-,CASSSDPGGDTQYF,TGTGCCAGCAGCTCAGACCCGGGGGGAGATACGCAGTATTTT
TRBJ2-7,TRBD2,TRBV5-1,-,CASSLGSSGAHEQYF,TGCGCCAGCAGCTTGGGGTCTAGCGGGGCGCACGAGCAGTACTTC
TRBJ2-3,TRBD2,TRBV28,-,CASRYSGGRSDTQYF,TGTGCCAGCAGATATAGCGGGGGTCGGTCAGATACGCAGTATTTT
TRBJ2-1,-,TRBV28,-,CASSPPREFNEQFF,TGTGCCAGCAGTCCCCCCCGGGAGTTCAATGAGCAGTTCTTC
TRBJ2-1,TRBD1,TRBV13,once,CASSLEGDSSYNEQFF,TGTGCCAGCAGCTTAGAGGGGGACAGCTCCTACAATGAGCAGTTCTTC
TRBJ2-2,TRBD1,TRBV5-4,-,CASSFGVGGQGITGELFF,TGTGCCAGCAGCTTTGGTGTAGGGGGACAGGGGATCACCGGGGAGCTGTTTTTT
TRBJ2-1,-,TRBV10-2,-,CASSLKPPATLGEQFF,TGCGCCAGCAGTCTGAAGCCCCCAGCCACCCTGGGTGAGCAGTTCTTC
TRBJ2-2,-,TRBV2,-,CASSGGSGSNTGELFF,TGTGCCAGCAGTGGGGGGAGCGGTTCGAACACCGGGGAGCTGTTTTTT
TRBJ1-4,-,TRBV28,-,CASSLSAGTATNEKLFF,TGTGCCAGCAGTTTGTCGGCGGGGACTGCAACTAATGAAAAACTGTTTTTT
TRBJ1-5,-,TRBV6-5,-,CASSYGGGEQPQHF,TGTGCCAGCAGTTACGGCGGGGGGGAACAGCCCCAGCATTTT
TRBJ1-1,-,TRBV11-2,-,CASSPDSPRAFF,TGTGCCAGCAGCCCCGACAGCCCACGGGCTTTCTTT
TRBJ2-2,-,TRBV28,-,CASSRGAAGELFF,TGTGCCAGCAGCCGGGGGGCGGCCGGGGAGCTGTTTTTT
TRBJ1-2,-,TRBV7-9,many,CASSLGQPRPYGYTF,TGTGCCAGCAGCTTAGGGCAGCCAAGACCCTATGGCTACACCTTC
TRBJ1-5,-,TRBV9,few,CASSVSPTGGQPQHF,TGTGCCAGCAGCGTAAGCCCCACTGGGGGGCAGCCCCAGCATTTT
TRBJ1-1,TRBD1,TRBV5-1,-,CASSFGDRSVNTEAFF,TGCGCCAGCAGCTTCGGGGACAGGTCCGTGAACACTGAAGCTTTCTTT
TRBJ1-1,-,TRBV7-2,-,CASSLGPQGPGTEAFF,TGTGCCAGCAGCTTAGGGCCCCAGGGGCCCGGCACTGAAGCTTTCTTT
TRBJ1-1,-,TRBV2,-,CASSPERMNTEAFF,TGTGCCAGCAGTCCCGAGAGGATGAACACTGAAGCTTTCTTT
TRBJ1-4,TRBD1,TRBV28,-,CASSSPGTGEKLFF,TGTGCCAGCAGTTCGCCGGGGACAGGGGAAAAACTGTTTTTT
TRBJ1-2,-,TRBV15,-,CATSRGSRSYGYTF,TGTGCCACCAGCAGAGGCAGTCGGTCCTATGGCTACACCTTC
TRBJ2-5,-,TRBV12-1,-,CASTTGEKEETQYF,TGTGCCAGCACTACGGGAGAAAAAGAAGAGACCCAGTACTTC
TRBJ1-2,-,TRBV7-6,-,CASSLGRAGYGYTF,TGTGCCAGCAGCTTAGGCAGGGCGGGCTATGGCTACACCTTC
TRBJ1-2,-,TRBV30,-,CAHRSTGGYGYTF,TGTGCCCATCGCTCGACCGGAGGCTATGGCTACACCTTC
TRBJ2-1,-,TRBV27,-,CASSWAGGYNEQFF,TGTGCCAGCAGTTGGGCGGGCGGGTACAATGAGCAGTTCTTC
TRBJ1-2,-,TRBV18,-,CASSPLDSVDGYGYTF,TGTGCCAGCTCACCACTGGACTCGGTTGATGGGTATGGCTACACCTTC